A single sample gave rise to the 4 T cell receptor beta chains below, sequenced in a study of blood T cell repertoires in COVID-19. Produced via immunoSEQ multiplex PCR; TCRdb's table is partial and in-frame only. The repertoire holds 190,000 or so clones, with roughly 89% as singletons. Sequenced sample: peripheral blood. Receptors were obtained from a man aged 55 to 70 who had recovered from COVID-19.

CDR3 DNA sequence: TGTGCCAGCAGCTCTCAAGCGGGGCGCAATGAGCAGTTCTTC. Encoded protein: CASSSQAGRNEQFF. This chain connects TRBV7-2 to TRBJ2-1; 7 bases line up with TRBD2. Germline values: CDR1 SGHTA, CDR2 FQGNSA. V shed 4 bases, J shed 6 bases, and the junction held 6 bases outside the gene matches. The CDR3 has 14 residues. The variable domain in full, with the rest retrieved from reference TRBV7-2 and TRBJ2-1, is GAGVSQSPSNKVTEKGKDVELRCDPISGHTALYWYRQSLGQGLEFLIYFQGNSAPDKSGLPSDRFSAERTGGSVSTLTIQRTQQEDSAVYLCASSSQAGRNEQFFGPGTRLTVL.

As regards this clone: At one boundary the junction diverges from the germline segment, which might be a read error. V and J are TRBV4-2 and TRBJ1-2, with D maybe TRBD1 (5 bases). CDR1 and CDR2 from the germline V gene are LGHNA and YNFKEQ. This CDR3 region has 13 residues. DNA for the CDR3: TGTGCCAGCGGCCAATCAGGGTTGGGAGGCTACACCTTC. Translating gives CASGQSGLGGYTF.

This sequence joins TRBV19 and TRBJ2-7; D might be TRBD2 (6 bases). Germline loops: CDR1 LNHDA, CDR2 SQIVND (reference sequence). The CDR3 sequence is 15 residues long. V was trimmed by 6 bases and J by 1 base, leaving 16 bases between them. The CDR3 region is CASSPRRETSYEQYF. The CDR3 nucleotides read TGTGCCAGTAGCCCCCGGAGGGAGACATCCTACGAGCAGTACTTC.

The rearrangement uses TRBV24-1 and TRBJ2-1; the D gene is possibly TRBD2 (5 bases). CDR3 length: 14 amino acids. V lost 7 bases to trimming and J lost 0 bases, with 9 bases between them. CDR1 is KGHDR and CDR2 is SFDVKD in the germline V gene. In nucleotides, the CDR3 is TGTGCCACCAGCCTCGGAGGCTCCTACAATGAGCAGTTCTTC. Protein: CATSLGGSYNEQFF.